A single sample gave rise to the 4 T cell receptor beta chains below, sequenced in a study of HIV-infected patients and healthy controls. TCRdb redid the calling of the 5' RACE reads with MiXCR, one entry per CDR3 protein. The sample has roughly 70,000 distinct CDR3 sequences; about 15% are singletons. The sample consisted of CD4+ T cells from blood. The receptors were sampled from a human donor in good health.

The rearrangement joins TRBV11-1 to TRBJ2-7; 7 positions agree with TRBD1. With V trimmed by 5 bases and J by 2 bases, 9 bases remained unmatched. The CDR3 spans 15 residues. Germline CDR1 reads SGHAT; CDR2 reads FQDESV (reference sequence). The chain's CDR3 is CASSLSLDRAYEQYF. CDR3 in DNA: TGTGCCAGCAGCCTCTCACTCGACAGGGCCTACGAGCAGTACTTC.

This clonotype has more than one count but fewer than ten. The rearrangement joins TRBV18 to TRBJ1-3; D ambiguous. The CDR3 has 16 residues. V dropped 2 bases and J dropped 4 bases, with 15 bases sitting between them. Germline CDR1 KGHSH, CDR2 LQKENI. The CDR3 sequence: CASSPTGSMGGNTIYF. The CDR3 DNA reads TGTGCCAGCTCACCAACCGGGTCCATGGGAGGAAACACCATATATTTT.

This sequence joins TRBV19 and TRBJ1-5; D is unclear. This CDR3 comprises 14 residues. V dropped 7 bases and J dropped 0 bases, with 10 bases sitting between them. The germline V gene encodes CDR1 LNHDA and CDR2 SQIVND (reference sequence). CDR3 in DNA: TGTGCCAGTAACTTGAGGGATAGCAATCAGCCCCAGCATTTT. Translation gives CASNLRDSNQPQHF.

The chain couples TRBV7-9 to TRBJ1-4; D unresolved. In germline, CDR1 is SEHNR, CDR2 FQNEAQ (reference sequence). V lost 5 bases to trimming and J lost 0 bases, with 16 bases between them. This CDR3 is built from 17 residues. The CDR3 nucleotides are TGTGCCAGCAGCCTCCCAGCCTCACACGCAACTAATGAAAAACTGTTTTTT. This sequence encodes CASSLPASHATNEKLFF.